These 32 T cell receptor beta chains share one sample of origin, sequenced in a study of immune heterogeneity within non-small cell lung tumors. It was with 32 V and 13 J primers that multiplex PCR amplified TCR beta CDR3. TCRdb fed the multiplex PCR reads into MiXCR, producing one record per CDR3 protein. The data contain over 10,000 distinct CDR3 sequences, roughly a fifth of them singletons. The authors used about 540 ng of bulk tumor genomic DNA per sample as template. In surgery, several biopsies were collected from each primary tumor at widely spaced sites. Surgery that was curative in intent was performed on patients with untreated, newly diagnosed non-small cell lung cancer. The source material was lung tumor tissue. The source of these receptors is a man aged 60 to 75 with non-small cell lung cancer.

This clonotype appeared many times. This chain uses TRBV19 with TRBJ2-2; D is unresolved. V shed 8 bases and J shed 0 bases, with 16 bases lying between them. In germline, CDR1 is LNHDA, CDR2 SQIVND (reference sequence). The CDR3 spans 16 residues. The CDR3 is CASGRTVGANTGELFF. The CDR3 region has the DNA TGTGCCAGTGGGCGAACAGTGGGCGCGAACACCGGGGAGCTGTTTTTT.

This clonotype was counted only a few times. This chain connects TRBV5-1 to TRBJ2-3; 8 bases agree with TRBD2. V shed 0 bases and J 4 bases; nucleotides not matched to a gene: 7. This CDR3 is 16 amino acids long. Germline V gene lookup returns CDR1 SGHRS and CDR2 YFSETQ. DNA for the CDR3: TGCGCCAGCAGCTTGGACGGGAGGGGAGGCTCAGATACGCAGTATTTT. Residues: CASSLDGRGGSDTQYF.

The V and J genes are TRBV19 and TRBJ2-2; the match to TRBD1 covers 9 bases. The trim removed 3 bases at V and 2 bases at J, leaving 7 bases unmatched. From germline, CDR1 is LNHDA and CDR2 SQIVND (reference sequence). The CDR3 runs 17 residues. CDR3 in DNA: TGTGCCAGTAGTATGTTTTGGGGACAGGGTAACACCGGGGAGCTGTTTTTT. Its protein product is CASSMFWGQGNTGELFF.

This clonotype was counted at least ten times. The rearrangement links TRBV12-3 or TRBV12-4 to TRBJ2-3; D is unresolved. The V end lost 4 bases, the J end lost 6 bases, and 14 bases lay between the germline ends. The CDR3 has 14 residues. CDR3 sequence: CASSSLNALDTQYF. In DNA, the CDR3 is TGTGCCAGCAGTTCCCTGAATGCATTGGATACGCAGTATTTT.

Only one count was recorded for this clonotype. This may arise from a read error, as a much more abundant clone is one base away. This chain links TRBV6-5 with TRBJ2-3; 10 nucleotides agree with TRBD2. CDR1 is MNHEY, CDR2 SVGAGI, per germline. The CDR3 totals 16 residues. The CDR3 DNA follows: TGTGCCAGCATTAGCGGGAGGTTTTTTGGCACAGATACGAAGTATTTT. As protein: CASISGRFFGTDTKYF.

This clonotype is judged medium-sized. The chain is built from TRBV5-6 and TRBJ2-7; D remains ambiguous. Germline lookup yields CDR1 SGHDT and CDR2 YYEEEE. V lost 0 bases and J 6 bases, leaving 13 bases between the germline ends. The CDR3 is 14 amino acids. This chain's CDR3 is CASSLVSFSREQYF. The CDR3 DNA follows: TGTGCCAGCAGCTTGGTTAGTTTTTCCCGCGAGCAGTACTTC.

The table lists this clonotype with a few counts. The CDR3 protein is CASSAHVGNTIYF. The CDR3 DNA sequence: TGTGCCAGCAGCGCCCATGTTGGAAACACCATATATTTT. The chain is built from TRBV7-3 and TRBJ1-3; no definite D call. CDR3 size: 13 residues. V gave up 5 bases and J gave up 3 bases, with 8 bases separating them. Germline CDR1 is SGHTA and CDR2 is FQGTGA.

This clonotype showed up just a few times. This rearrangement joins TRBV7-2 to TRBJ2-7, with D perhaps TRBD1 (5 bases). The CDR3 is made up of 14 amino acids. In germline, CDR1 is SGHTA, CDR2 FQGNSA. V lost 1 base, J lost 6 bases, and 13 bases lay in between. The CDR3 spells CASSLGAQGLEQYF. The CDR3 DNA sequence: TGTGCCAGCAGCTTAGGGGCGCAGGGTCTCGAGCAGTACTTC.

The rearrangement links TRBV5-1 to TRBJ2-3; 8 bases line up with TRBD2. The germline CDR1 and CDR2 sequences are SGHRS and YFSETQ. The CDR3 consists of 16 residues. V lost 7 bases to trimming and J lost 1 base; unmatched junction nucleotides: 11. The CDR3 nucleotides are TGCGCCAGCGGCCCTCGCAGCGGGAGAGGCACAGATACGCAGTATTTT. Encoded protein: CASGPRSGRGTDTQYF.

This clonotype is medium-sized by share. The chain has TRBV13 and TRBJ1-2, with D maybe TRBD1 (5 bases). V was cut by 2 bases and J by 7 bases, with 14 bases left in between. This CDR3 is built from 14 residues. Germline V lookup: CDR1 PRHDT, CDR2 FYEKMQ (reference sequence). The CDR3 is CASSLSQGWSGYTF. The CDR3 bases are TGTGCCAGCAGCTTAAGCCAGGGTTGGAGTGGCTACACCTTC.

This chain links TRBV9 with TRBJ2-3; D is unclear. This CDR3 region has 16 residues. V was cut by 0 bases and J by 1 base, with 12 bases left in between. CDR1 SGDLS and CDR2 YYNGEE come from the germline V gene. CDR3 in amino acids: CASSVGVGIGTDTQYF. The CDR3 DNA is TGTGCCAGCAGCGTAGGCGTGGGAATTGGCACAGATACGCAGTATTTT.

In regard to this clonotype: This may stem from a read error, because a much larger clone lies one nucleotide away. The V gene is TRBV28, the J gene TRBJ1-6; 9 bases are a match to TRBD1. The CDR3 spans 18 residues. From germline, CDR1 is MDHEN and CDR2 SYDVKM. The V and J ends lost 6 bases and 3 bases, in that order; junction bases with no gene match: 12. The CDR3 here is CASRLGQGLLGYNSPLHF. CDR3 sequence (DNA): TGTGCCAGCAGGCTGGGACAGGGTTTGTTGGGCTATAATTCACCCCTCCACTTT.

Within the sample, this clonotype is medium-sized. Here the CDR3 reads CASSREHPNYGYTF. As DNA, the CDR3 is TGCGCCAGCAGTAGAGAGCACCCTAACTATGGCTACACCTTC. J is TRBJ1-2 and V is TRBV5-1; no clear D gene. The CDR3 spans 14 residues. Trimming left V 5 bases short and J 0 bases short, with 11 bases between. Germline-derived CDR1 and CDR2 are SGHRS and YFSETQ.

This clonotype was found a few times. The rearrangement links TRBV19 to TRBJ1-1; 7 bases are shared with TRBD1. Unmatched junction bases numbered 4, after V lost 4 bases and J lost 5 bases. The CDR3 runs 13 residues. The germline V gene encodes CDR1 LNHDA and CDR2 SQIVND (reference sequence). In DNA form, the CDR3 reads TGTGCCAGTAGTACCTCAGGGGGAACTGAAGCTTTCTTT. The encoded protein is CASSTSGGTEAFF.

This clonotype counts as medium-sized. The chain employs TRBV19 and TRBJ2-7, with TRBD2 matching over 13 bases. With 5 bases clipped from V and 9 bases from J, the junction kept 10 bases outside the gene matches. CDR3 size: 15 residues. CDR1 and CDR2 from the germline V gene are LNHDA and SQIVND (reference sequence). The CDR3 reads CASSPRTSGSSLQYF. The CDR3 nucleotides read TGTGCCAGTAGTCCAAGGACTAGCGGGAGCTCCTTGCAGTACTTC.

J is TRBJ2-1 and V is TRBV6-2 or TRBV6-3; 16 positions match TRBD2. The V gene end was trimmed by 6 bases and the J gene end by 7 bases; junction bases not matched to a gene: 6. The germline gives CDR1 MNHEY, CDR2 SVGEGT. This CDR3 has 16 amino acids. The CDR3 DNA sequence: TGTGCCAGCAGCTACCCGGGACTAGCGGGAGGGAATGAGCAGTTCTTC. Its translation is CASSYPGLAGGNEQFF.

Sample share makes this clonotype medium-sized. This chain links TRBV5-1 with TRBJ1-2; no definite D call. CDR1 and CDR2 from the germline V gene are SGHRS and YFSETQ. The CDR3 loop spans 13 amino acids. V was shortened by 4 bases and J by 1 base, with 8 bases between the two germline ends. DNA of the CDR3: TGCGCCAGCAGCCAAGACTTTAACTATGGCTACACCTTC. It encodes CASSQDFNYGYTF.

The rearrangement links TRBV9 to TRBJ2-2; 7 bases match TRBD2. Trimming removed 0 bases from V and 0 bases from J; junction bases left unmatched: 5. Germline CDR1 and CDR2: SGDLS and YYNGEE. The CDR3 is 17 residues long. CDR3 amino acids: CASSVASGGSNTGELFF. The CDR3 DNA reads TGTGCCAGCAGCGTAGCTTCGGGAGGTTCGAACACCGGGGAGCTGTTTTTT.

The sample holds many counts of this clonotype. CDR3 coding DNA: TGTGCCAGCAGCTTGGTATTTGGGGCCTACGAGCAGTACTTC. This gives the protein CASSLVFGAYEQYF. V usage is TRBV5-8 and J usage is TRBJ2-7, with no clear D. Germline-derived CDR1 and CDR2 are SGHTS and YDEGEE. The CDR3 sequence is 14 residues long. Trimming pared 0 bases from V and 2 bases from J, leaving 9 bases between.

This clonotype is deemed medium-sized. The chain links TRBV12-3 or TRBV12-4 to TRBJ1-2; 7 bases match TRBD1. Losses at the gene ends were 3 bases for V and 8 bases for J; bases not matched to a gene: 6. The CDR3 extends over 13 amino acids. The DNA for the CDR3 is TGTGCCAGCAGTTTGAGGCAGGGGGAGGGCTACACCTTC. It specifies CASSLRQGEGYTF.

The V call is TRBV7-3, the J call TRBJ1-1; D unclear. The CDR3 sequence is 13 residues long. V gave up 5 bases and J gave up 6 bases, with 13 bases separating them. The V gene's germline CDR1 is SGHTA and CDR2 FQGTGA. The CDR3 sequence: CASSAHTEAEAFF. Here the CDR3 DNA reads TGTGCCAGCAGCGCGCACACGGAAGCTGAAGCTTTCTTT.

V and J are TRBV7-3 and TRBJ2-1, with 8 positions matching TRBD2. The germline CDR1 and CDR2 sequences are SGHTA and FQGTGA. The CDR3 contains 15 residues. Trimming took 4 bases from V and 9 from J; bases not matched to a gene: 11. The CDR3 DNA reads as TGTGCCAGCAGCTCCTCCCCCGGGACTAGGGTTGAGCAGTTCTTC. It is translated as CASSSSPGTRVEQFF.

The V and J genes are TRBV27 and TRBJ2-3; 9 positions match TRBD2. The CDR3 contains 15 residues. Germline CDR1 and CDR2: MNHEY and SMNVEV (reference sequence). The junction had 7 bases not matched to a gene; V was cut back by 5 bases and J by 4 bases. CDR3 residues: CASSLAGRGPDTQYF. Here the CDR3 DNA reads TGTGCCAGCAGTCTAGCGGGACGAGGCCCAGATACGCAGTATTTT.

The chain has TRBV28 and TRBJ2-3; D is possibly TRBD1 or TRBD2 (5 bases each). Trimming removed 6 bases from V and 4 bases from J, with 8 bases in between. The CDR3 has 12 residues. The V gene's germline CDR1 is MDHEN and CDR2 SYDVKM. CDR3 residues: CASRWGSDTQYF. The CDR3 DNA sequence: TGTGCCAGCAGGTGGGGGTCAGATACGCAGTATTTT.

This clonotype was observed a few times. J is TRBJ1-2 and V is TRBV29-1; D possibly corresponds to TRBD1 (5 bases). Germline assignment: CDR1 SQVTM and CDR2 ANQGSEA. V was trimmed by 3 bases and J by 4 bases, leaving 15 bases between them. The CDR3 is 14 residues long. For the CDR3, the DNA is TGCAGCGTTGATTCCGGGGACGGCGTCTATGGCTACACCTTC. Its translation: CSVDSGDGVYGYTF. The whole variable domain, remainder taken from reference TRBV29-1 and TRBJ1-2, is SAVISQKPSRDICQRGTSLTIQCQVDSQVTMMFWYRQQPGQSLTLIATANQGSEATYESGFVIDKFPISRPNLTFSTLTVSNMSPEDSSIYLCSVDSGDGVYGYTFGSGTRLTVV.

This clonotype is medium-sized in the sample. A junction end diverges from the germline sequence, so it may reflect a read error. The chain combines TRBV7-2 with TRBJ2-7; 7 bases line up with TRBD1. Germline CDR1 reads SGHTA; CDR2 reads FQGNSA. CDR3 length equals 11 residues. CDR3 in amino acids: CASSVRDSLHF. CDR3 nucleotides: TGTGCCAGCAGCGTCCGGGACAGCCTCCACTTC.

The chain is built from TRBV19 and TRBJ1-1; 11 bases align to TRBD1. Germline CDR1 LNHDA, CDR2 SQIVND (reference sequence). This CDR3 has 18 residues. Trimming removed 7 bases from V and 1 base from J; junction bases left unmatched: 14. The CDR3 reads CASTPHRDRGFENTEAFF. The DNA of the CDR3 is TGTGCCAGTACCCCCCACAGGGACAGGGGGTTTGAGAACACTGAAGCTTTCTTT.

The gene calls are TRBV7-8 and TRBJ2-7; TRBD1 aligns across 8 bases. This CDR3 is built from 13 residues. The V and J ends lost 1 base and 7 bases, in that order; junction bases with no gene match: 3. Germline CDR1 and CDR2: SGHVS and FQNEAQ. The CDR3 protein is CASSLGTGREQYF. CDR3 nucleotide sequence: TGTGCCAGCAGCTTAGGGACAGGGAGGGAGCAGTACTTC.

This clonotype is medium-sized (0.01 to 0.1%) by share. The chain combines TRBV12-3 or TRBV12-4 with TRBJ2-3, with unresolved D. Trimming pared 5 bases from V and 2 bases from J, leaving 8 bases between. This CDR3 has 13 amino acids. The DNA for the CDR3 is TGTGCCAGCAGTGGAGACAACACAGATACGCAGTATTTT. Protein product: CASSGDNTDTQYF.

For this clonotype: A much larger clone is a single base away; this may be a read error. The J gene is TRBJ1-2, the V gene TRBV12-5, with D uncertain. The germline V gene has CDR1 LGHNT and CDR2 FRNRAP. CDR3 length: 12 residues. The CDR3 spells CDSGVKPGGYTF. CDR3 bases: TGTGATAGTGGCGTGAAGCCCGGTGGCTACACCTTC.

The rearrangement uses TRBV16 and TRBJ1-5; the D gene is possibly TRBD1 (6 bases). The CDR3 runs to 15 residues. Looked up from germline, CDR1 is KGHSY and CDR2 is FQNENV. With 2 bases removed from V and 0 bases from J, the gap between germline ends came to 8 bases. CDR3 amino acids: CASSQQGTSNQPQHF. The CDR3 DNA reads TGTGCCAGCAGCCAACAGGGGACTAGCAATCAGCCCCAGCATTTT.

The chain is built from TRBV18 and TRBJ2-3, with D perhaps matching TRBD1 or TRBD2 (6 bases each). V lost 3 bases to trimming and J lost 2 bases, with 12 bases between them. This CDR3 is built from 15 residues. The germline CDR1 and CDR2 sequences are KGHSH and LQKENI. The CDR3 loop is CASSPLRGATDTQYF. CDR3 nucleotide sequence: TGTGCCAGCTCACCCCTAAGGGGGGCCACAGATACGCAGTATTTT.